A selection of T cell receptor beta chains follows, all from one sample in a study of beta chain features in type 1 diabetes. Assay used: immunoSEQ multiplex PCR; TCRdb lists only in-frame clones, some missing. The sample includes some 350,000 clones, roughly a tenth of them seen just once. The sample was central memory CD4+ T cells from blood. Receptors originate from a man aged 25 to 40 with type 1 diabetes. The CDR3 runs from the conserved cysteine through the conserved F or W. D genes are given only for firm matches. Clone size appears in some rows only: once, few, many, or a class for an expanded clone.

TRBJ2-5 TRBV27 few . CASQSYPGETQYF TGTGCCAGCCAATCCTACCCTGGAGAGACCCAGTACTTC
TRBJ2-7 TRBV11-2 few . CASSYYARDYEQYF TGTGCCAGCAGCTACTATGCTCGGGACTACGAGCAGTACTTC
TRBJ2-7 TRBV10-1 few TRBD1 CASSSGQGDEQYF TGCGCCAGCAGTTCGGGACAGGGCGACGAGCAGTACTTC
TRBJ2-3 TRBV28 few . CATKQGGADTQYF TGTGCCACTAAACAAGGGGGGGCAGATACGCAGTATTTT
TRBJ2-3 TRBV7-9 . . CASSSARGEGQYF TGTGCCAGCAGCTCGGCTAGGGGCGAGGGGCAGTATTTT
TRBJ2-5 TRBV7-9 . . CASSFGIGETQYF TGTGCCAGCAGCTTTGGGATCGGGGAGACCCAGTACTTC
TRBJ2-3 TRBV7-3 . . CASSPGPTNTDTQYF TGTGCCAGCAGCCCGGGGCCGACGAACACAGATACGCAGTATTTT
TRBJ2-5 TRBV18 . . CASSPAPHLGETQYF TGTGCCAGCTCACCAGCCCCGCATCTAGGAGAGACCCAGTACTTC
TRBJ1-1 TRBV7-9 few . CASSSTGTEAFF TGTGCCAGCAGCTCCACGGGGACTGAAGCTTTCTTT
TRBJ1-3 TRBV6-6 . . CASSYVGEGNTIYF TGTGCCAGCAGTTACGTGGGGGAGGGAAACACCATATATTTT
TRBJ1-2 TRBV11-2 few TRBD1 CASSLKAGGYGSYGYTF TGTGCCAGCAGCTTAAAGGCAGGGGGCTACGGGAGCTATGGCTACACCTTC
TRBJ2-1 TRBV5-1 few TRBD1 CASSHRGDFYNEQFF TGCGCCAGCAGCCACAGGGGGGATTTCTACAATGAGCAGTTCTTC
TRBJ2-1 TRBV28 few TRBD2 CASSSPSGIGFYEQFF TGTGCCAGCAGTTCCCCTAGCGGGATTGGTTTCTATGAGCAGTTCTTC
TRBJ1-1 TRBV6-1 . . CAISESRGDINTEAFF TGTGCCATCAGTGAGTCGAGAGGGGACATCAACACTGAAGCTTTCTTT
TRBJ2-7 TRBV19 . TRBD1 CASERGQGYEQYF TGTGCCAGTGAGAGGGGACAGGGGTACGAGCAGTACTTC
TRBJ1-2 TRBV6-5 . . CASSEGGNGYTF TGTGCCAGCAGTGAAGGTGGGAACGGCTACACCTTC
TRBJ2-5 TRBV7-2 few . CASSRDTTYQETQYF TGTGCCAGCAGTCGGGACACGACGTACCAAGAGACCCAGTACTTC
TRBJ2-1 TRBV28 many TRBD2 CASRRGGTSGSNEQFF TGTGCCAGCAGGCGGGGGGGGACTAGCGGGAGCAATGAGCAGTTCTTC
TRBJ2-3 TRBV6-1 . TRBD2 CASSEGLAGAADTQYF TGTGCCAGCAGTGAAGGACTAGCGGGAGCGGCAGATACGCAGTATTTT
TRBJ2-3 TRBV29-1 few TRBD2 CSVGGGSGTDTQYF TGCAGCGTTGGGGGAGGGTCGGGCACAGATACGCAGTATTTT
TRBJ1-2 TRBV7-3 . . CASSPDLSNYGYTF TGTGCCAGCAGTCCCGATCTGTCGAACTATGGCTACACCTTC
TRBJ1-2 TRBV15 few TRBD1 CATSRQGAGYTF TGTGCCACCAGCAGACAGGGGGCGGGATACACCTTC
TRBJ2-7 TRBV28 . . CASARQDPYEQYF TGTGCCAGCGCTCGACAGGATCCCTACGAGCAGTACTTC
TRBJ1-2 TRBV18 few TRBD1 CASSPPGTGGNYGYTF TGTGCCAGCTCACCACCTGGGACAGGGGGAAACTATGGCTACACCTTC
TRBJ1-3 TRBV6-1 few TRBD1 CATWDRGLRNTIYF TGTGCCACTTGGGACAGGGGGCTTAGAAACACCATATATTTT
TRBJ2-7 TRBV18 many TRBD2 CASSPTSGLSSEQYF TGTGCCAGCTCACCCACTAGCGGGTTGAGTAGCGAGCAGTACTTC
TRBJ2-2 TRBV4-3 . TRBD2 CASSQDILAGGAGELFF TGCGCCAGCAGCCAAGATATACTAGCGGGAGGAGCCGGGGAGCTGTTTTTT
TRBJ1-2 TRBV7-9 many . CASSPDSGYGYTF TGTGCCAGCAGCCCAGACTCGGGCTATGGCTACACCTTC
TRBJ2-1 TRBV4-1 . TRBD2 CASSQDRSGSNRNEQFF TGCGCCAGCAGCCAAGATAGGAGCGGGAGCAACCGCAATGAGCAGTTCTTC
TRBJ2-7 TRBV14 many TRBD1 CASSQGRGQATRTYEQYF TGTGCCAGCAGCCAAGGAAGAGGACAGGCAACACGAACCTACGAGCAGTACTTC
TRBJ1-1 TRBV18 few TRBD1 CASSTGGMGTEAFF TGTGCCAGCTCAACAGGGGGTATGGGAACTGAAGCTTTCTTT
TRBJ2-5 TRBV5-5 few TRBD1 CASSWQTGGSETQYF TGTGCCAGCAGCTGGCAGACAGGGGGCTCAGAGACCCAGTACTTC
TRBJ1-1 TRBV10-2 few . CASSEGGGNTEAFF TGCGCCAGCAGTGAAGGAGGGGGAAACACTGAAGCTTTCTTT
TRBJ1-2 TRBV27 . . CASSPQTNYGYTF TGTGCCAGCAGTCCACAAACTAACTATGGCTACACCTTC
TRBJ2-7 TRBV30 . TRBD1 CAWAGTGPEQYF TGTGCCTGGGCCGGGACAGGGCCCGAGCAGTACTTC
TRBJ1-5 TRBV28 many . CASSLYNSNQPQHF TGTGCCAGCAGTTTATATAATAGCAATCAGCCCCAGCATTTT
TRBJ1-5 TRBV10-1 few . CASSDERGQPQHF TGCGCCAGCAGTGACGAGAGAGGTCAGCCCCAGCATTTT
TRBJ1-1 TRBV6-5 few TRBD1 CASSTLQGGTEAFF TGTGCCAGCAGCACTTTACAGGGGGGGACTGAAGCTTTCTTT
TRBJ2-1 TRBV10-3 many TRBD2 CAISGLAGGNSYNEQFF TGTGCCATCAGTGGGTTAGCGGGAGGGAACTCCTACAATGAGCAGTTCTTC
TRBJ2-3 TRBV7-2 . . CASRAGADTQYF TGTGCCAGCAGGGCCGGAGCAGATACGCAGTATTTT